This entry lists 21 T cell receptor beta chains sequenced from one sample in a study of OX40 agonist ivuxolimab in advanced cancers. Some clones are missing from TCRdb's copy, which holds only in-frame ones; the method was immunoSEQ multiplex PCR. In the table there are about 72,000 clones, over 75% of which are singletons. The sequences come from CD4+ or CD8+ T cells sorted from blood, collected in a trial of the OX40 agonist ivuxolimab. The receptors stem from an adult with an advanced solid tumor such as melanoma, head and neck, liver or kidney cancer.

The chain combines TRBV6-5 with TRBJ2-7; D unclear. Trimming took 6 bases from V and 3 from J, leaving 15 bases between them. This CDR3 has 14 amino acids. The V gene's germline CDR1 is MNHEY and CDR2 SVGAGI. CDR3 sequence reads: CASSLHQSSYEQYF. The CDR3 bases are TGTGCCAGCAGCCTCCACCAGAGTAGCTACGAGCAGTACTTC.

About this clone itself: The junction departs from germline at one end; a sequencing error may be responsible. The rearrangement joins TRBV7-7 to TRBJ2-7; D remains unclear. The CDR3 contains 14 residues. Per the germline V gene, CDR1 is SSHAT and CDR2 is FNYEAQ (reference sequence). For the CDR3, the DNA is TGTGCTAGCAGCTTCCCCCCGGGCTCCTACGAGCAGTACTTC. It specifies CASSFPPGSYEQYF.

The chain employs TRBV2 and TRBJ2-3; D perhaps matches TRBD1 (6 bases). Trimming stripped 7 bases from V and 5 bases from J, with 13 bases between. This CDR3 is built from 13 residues. Germline V gives CDR1 SNHLY, CDR2 FYNNEI. The CDR3 here is CASKRGSEDTQYF. DNA of the CDR3: TGTGCCAGCAAGAGGGGGTCAGAAGATACGCAGTATTTT. The whole variable domain, filled in from reference TRBV2 and TRBJ2-3, reads EPEVTQTPSHQVTQMGQEVILRCVPISNHLYFYWYRQILGQKVEFLVSFYNNEISEKSEIFDDQFSVERPDGSNFTLKIRSTKLEDSAMYFCASKRGSEDTQYFGPGTRLTVL.

J is TRBJ2-7 and V is TRBV11-2, with D perhaps matching TRBD1 or TRBD2 (6 bases each). The ends were cut back, 3 bases at V and 6 bases at J, with 15 bases in the middle. There are 14 residues in the CDR3. The germline V gene has CDR1 SGHAT and CDR2 FQNNGV. The CDR3 spells CASSFPNWGAEQYF. The CDR3 DNA is TGTGCCAGCAGCTTCCCCAACTGGGGGGCCGAGCAGTACTTC.

This chain connects TRBV5-1 to TRBJ1-1; no clear D gene. In germline, CDR1 is SGHRS, CDR2 YFSETQ. V lost 4 bases and J lost 4, with 17 bases in between. The CDR3 spans 15 residues. In DNA form, the CDR3 reads TGCGCCAGCAGCCCCTCAGACCCGGCAGGCACTGAAGCTTTCTTT. Amino acids: CASSPSDPAGTEAFF.

CDR3 residues: CASSFGGAENIQYF. Written as DNA, the CDR3 is TGTGCCAGCAGCTTCGGGGGGGCGGAAAACATTCAGTACTTC. This chain connects TRBV5-4 to TRBJ2-4, with 8 bases lining up with TRBD2. The CDR3 covers 14 residues. V shed 2 bases, J shed 5 bases, and the junction held 3 bases outside the gene matches. Per germline, CDR1 SGHNT and CDR2 YYREEE (reference sequence).

This clone was counted once. The gene calls are TRBV29-1 and TRBJ2-1, with TRBD2 matching 8 bases. The CDR3 runs 13 residues. After removal of 7 bases from V and 6 bases from J, the junction contained 8 bases not matched to a gene. CDR1 and CDR2 from the germline V gene are SQVTM and ANQGSEA. As DNA, the CDR3 is TGCAGCGCTACGAGCGGGGGCGTCAATGAGCAGTTCTTC. Protein sequence: CSATSGGVNEQFF.

V usage is TRBV27 and J usage is TRBJ2-2, with D possibly being TRBD2 (6 bases). CDR3 size: 14 residues. The V end was cut by 8 bases, the J end by 4 bases, with 14 bases between. The germline gives CDR1 MNHEY, CDR2 SMNVEV (reference sequence). CDR3 sequence: CASQAGLGTGELFF. CDR3 DNA: TGTGCCAGCCAAGCGGGTTTGGGCACCGGGGAGCTGTTTTTT.

The gene calls are TRBV5-6 and TRBJ1-1; weak D call: TRBD1 (5 bases). Germline V gene lookup returns CDR1 SGHDT and CDR2 YYEEEE. This CDR3 has 16 amino acids. Trimming cost V 3 bases and J 0 bases, with 15 bases left between them. The CDR3 sequence: CASSYGGVHLNTEAFF. The CDR3 DNA reads as TGTGCCAGCAGCTACGGGGGTGTACACCTGAACACTGAAGCTTTCTTT.

The J gene is TRBJ1-1, the V gene TRBV2; 7 bases fit TRBD1. Germline-derived CDR1 and CDR2 are SNHLY and FYNNEI. The CDR3 is 15 amino acids. V gave up 4 bases and J gave up 4 bases; unmatched junction bases: 9. Written as DNA, the CDR3 is TGTGCCAGCAGTGGGCAGGGGGTGGGTGTCACTGAAGCTTTCTTT. Protein sequence: CASSGQGVGVTEAFF. The variable domain in full, with the rest retrieved from reference TRBV2 and TRBJ1-1, is EPEVTQTPSHQVTQMGQEVILRCVPISNHLYFYWYRQILGQKVEFLVSFYNNEISEKSEIFDDQFSVERPDGSNFTLKIRSTKLEDSAMYFCASSGQGVGVTEAFFGQGTRLTVV.

The V call is TRBV5-6, the J call TRBJ2-7, with 10 positions matching TRBD1. This CDR3 has 15 residues. Trimming cost V 2 bases and J 5 bases; bases outside gene matches: 7. The germline CDR1 and CDR2 sequences are SGHDT and YYEEEE. The CDR3 DNA sequence: TGTGCCAGCAGCTTAATGGACAGGGGGTTGCACGAGCAGTACTTC. Amino acid sequence: CASSLMDRGLHEQYF. The full variable domain, in which reference TRBV5-6 and TRBJ2-7 provide the parts outside the CDR3, is DAGVTQSPTHLIKTRGQQVTLRCSPKSGHDTVSWYQQALGQGPQFIFQYYEEEERQRGNFPDRFSGHQFPNYSSELNVNALLLGDSALYLCASSLMDRGLHEQYFGPGTRLTVT.

The chain employs TRBV7-9 and TRBJ1-2; D is unclear. The germline V gene has CDR1 SEHNR and CDR2 FQNEAQ (reference sequence). Trimming left V 0 bases short and J 4 bases short, with 15 bases between. This CDR3 comprises 16 residues. CDR3 in amino acids: CASSLAGAEISYGYTF. CDR3 bases: TGTGCCAGCAGCTTAGCTGGTGCAGAAATATCCTATGGCTACACCTTC.

The chain is built from TRBV29-1 and TRBJ1-5; no clear D gene. This CDR3 contains 12 residues. V lost 6 bases and J 4 bases, leaving 10 bases between the germline ends. Germline CDR1 is SQVTM and CDR2 is ANQGSEA. CDR3 nucleotide sequence: TGCAGCGTATCAGAAGCAAATCAGCCCCAGCATTTT. Translated: CSVSEANQPQHF.

This chain connects TRBV11-3 to TRBJ2-7, with TRBD1 as a possible D gene (5 bases). CDR1 SGHNT and CDR2 YENEEA come from the germline V gene. Trimming pared 3 bases from V and 3 bases from J, leaving 12 bases between. The CDR3 is 14 amino acids. The CDR3 coding sequence is TGTGCCAGCAGCTTGTCTGGGGCCGGCTACGAGCAGTACTTC. Translated, it gives CASSLSGAGYEQYF.

The CDR3 DNA reads TGTGCCAGCAGTGATTCAGGGGGATTGCGGACTGAAGCTTTCTTT. Protein product: CASSDSGGLRTEAFF. The chain joins TRBV2 to TRBJ1-1; TRBD1 matches 7 bases. V lost 3 bases, J lost 5 bases, and 9 bases stayed unmatched. Germline V CDR1 and CDR2: SNHLY, FYNNEI. This CDR3 is built from 15 residues.

The chain carries TRBV18 and TRBJ2-7; 12 bases match TRBD1. V gave up 3 bases and J gave up 4 bases; unmatched junction bases: 4. This CDR3 region has 15 residues. The germline CDR1 and CDR2 sequences are KGHSH and LQKENI. This chain's CDR3 is CASSPPGQGAYEQYF. The DNA for the CDR3 is TGTGCCAGCTCACCTCCGGGACAGGGGGCGTACGAGCAGTACTTC.

Of note for this clone: At one end, the junction sequence differs from germline, possibly due to a read error. The CDR3 coding sequence is TGTGCCAGTAGCCGAACAGGGGGCATTGAGTACAATGAGCAGTTCTTC. It translates to CASSRTGGIEYNEQFF. The V and J genes are TRBV14 and TRBJ2-1, with 9 bases matching TRBD1. Germline CDR1 reads SGHDN; CDR2 reads FVKESK. This CDR3 has 16 residues.

The V and J genes are TRBV6-1 and TRBJ2-7; 7 bases fit TRBD1. This CDR3 contains 13 residues. Germline CDR1 MNHNS, CDR2 SASEGT. The ends lost 5 bases at V and 7 bases at J; junction bases unmatched: 8. The CDR3 region is CASSNSIQGEQYF. CDR3 nucleotide sequence: TGTGCCAGCAGTAATTCTATACAGGGGGAGCAGTACTTC.

The chain recombines TRBV6-1 with TRBJ2-1; D is perhaps TRBD1 (5 bases). The V gene's germline CDR1 is MNHNS and CDR2 SASEGT. This CDR3 has 13 residues. V was shortened by 8 bases and J by 7 bases, with 15 bases between the two germline ends. The CDR3 region is CASPDRFGNEQFF. The CDR3 DNA reads as TGTGCCAGCCCTGACAGATTCGGGAATGAGCAGTTCTTC.

The chain carries TRBV6-6 and TRBJ1-2; D gene ambiguous. CDR1 is MNHNY and CDR2 is SVGAGI in the germline V gene (reference sequence). V was cut by 9 bases and J by 4 bases, with 15 bases left in between. The CDR3 sequence is 13 residues long. CDR3 protein: CASTKLGSYGYTF. In DNA form, the CDR3 reads TGTGCCAGTACTAAGCTTGGGAGCTATGGCTACACCTTC.

This rearrangement joins TRBV7-9 to TRBJ2-7; TRBD2 might be the D (5 bases). V was cut by 2 bases and J by 4 bases, with 12 bases left in between. The CDR3 spans 14 residues. Looked up from germline, CDR1 is SEHNR and CDR2 is FQNEAQ (reference sequence). For the CDR3, the DNA is TGTGCCAGCAGCTTACGTAGCGACTCTTACGAGCAGTACTTC. Translating it yields CASSLRSDSYEQYF.